This TCR beta chain was observed in a study of early T cells in non-severe SARS-CoV-2 infection. At the level of the study: With bulk RNA from unsorted whole blood as input, sequencing yielded unpaired chains.

The sample holds many counts of this clonotype. Unique molecular identifiers (one per individual cDNA molecule) were attached. In TCRdb, the 5' RACE reads were re-called with MiXCR into one record per CDR3 protein. The sample gives approximately 83,000 distinct CDR3 sequences, about 14% of which show up once; under 4% is in the top ten. The CDR3 length is 17 residues. V shed 4 bases and J 3 bases; nucleotides not matched to a gene: 11. CDR1 and CDR2 from the germline V gene are SGHRS and YFSETQ. This sequence originates from an adult who was a healthcare worker with PCR-confirmed SARS-CoV-2 infection or an uninfected control (not recorded which). The sample was whole blood. J is TRBJ2-3 and V is TRBV5-1; TRBD2 aligns across 10 bases. CDR3 sequence reads: CASSLTSSGSSTDTQYF. The CDR3, as DNA: TGCGCCAGCAGCCTGACTTCTAGCGGGAGTAGTACAGATACGCAGTATTTT.